The 26 T cell receptor beta chains below all came from one sample that was sequenced in a study of T cell changes during pregnancy in multiple sclerosis. Libraries were prepared by immunoSEQ multiplex PCR; TCRdb keeps only in-frame clonotypes and omits some of them. The repertoire includes some 49,000 clones, around 87% of them detected once, and 5% to 6.5% sits in the top ten. The sequenced sample was peripheral blood, obtained after pregnancy. These receptors were taken from a female donor in good health, enrolled as a control in a pregnancy study.

The chain combines TRBV9 with TRBJ2-3; 12 nucleotides agree with TRBD2. The J segment lost 3 bases and the V segment lost 1 base, leaving 6 bases of the junction unmatched. The length of the CDR3 is 17 residues. Germline V gene lookup returns CDR1 SGDLS and CDR2 YYNGEE. The CDR3 spells CASSVPRLAGDTDTQYF. The CDR3 region has the DNA TGTGCCAGCAGCGTACCCCGACTAGCGGGAGATACAGATACGCAGTATTTT.

This chain joins TRBV4-1 and TRBJ1-5; unclear D gene. The V end was cut by 0 bases, the J end by 0 bases, with 9 bases between. CDR1 is MGHRA and CDR2 is YSYEKL in the germline V gene. There are 16 residues in the CDR3. The CDR3: CASSQEAADSNQPQHF. The CDR3 DNA reads as TGCGCCAGCAGCCAAGAAGCGGCCGATAGCAATCAGCCCCAGCATTTT.

The chain carries TRBV19 and TRBJ2-7; D not resolved. The germline V and J ends were trimmed by 6 bases and 0 bases, with 9 bases remaining between them. The CDR3 length is 13 residues. Germline V gene sequence: CDR1 LNHDA, CDR2 SQIVND (reference sequence). The CDR3 spells CASSLRGSYEQYF. The CDR3 DNA follows: TGTGCCAGTAGCCTCCGCGGCTCCTACGAGCAGTACTTC.

This clone has just a few counts. The CDR3, as DNA: TGTGCCAGCAGCCCTACAGGGTCGGAAGGCTACACCTTC. Translated, it gives CASSPTGSEGYTF. The V and J genes are TRBV7-2 and TRBJ1-2; possibly TRBD1 for D (6 bases). The CDR3 totals 13 residues. V gave up 5 bases and J gave up 8 bases, with 15 bases separating them. Germline lookup yields CDR1 SGHTA and CDR2 FQGNSA.

The V and J genes are TRBV6-5 and TRBJ1-2; possible D gene TRBD1, 5 bases. The germline V gene has CDR1 MNHEY and CDR2 SVGAGI. This CDR3 contains 12 residues. The DNA of the CDR3 is TGTGACAAAGTGACAGCTTTCTATGGCTACACCTTC. As protein: CDKVTAFYGYTF.

V gene TRBV10-1 combines with J gene TRBJ1-1, with 7 bases lining up with TRBD1. The V gene end was trimmed by 2 bases and the J gene end by 7 bases; junction bases not matched to a gene: 7. The germline CDR1 and CDR2 sequences are WNHNN and SYGVQD (reference sequence). The CDR3 spans 14 residues. CDR3 coding DNA: TGCGCCAGCAGTGAGAGGGGGACAGATTATGAAGCTTTCTTT. Translated: CASSERGTDYEAFF.

This chain connects TRBV13 to TRBJ2-5; 15 bases map to TRBD2. The CDR3 extends over 15 amino acids. V shed 5 bases and J 11 bases; nucleotides not matched to a gene: 9. Germline V lookup: CDR1 PRHDT, CDR2 FYEKMQ (reference sequence). The CDR3 protein is CASSPRTSGGEEQYF. Here the CDR3 DNA reads TGTGCCAGCAGCCCCCGGACTAGCGGGGGGGAGGAGCAGTACTTC.

The V and J genes are TRBV30 and TRBJ1-2; D remains ambiguous. CDR1 and CDR2 from the germline V gene are GTSNPN and SVGIG (reference sequence). Trimming removed 5 bases at V and 3 bases at J, with 13 bases between. CDR3 length: 13 amino acids. CDR3 region: CAWGRGKDYGYTF. The CDR3 coding sequence is TGTGCCTGGGGTCGAGGGAAGGACTATGGCTACACCTTC. Filled out from reference TRBV30 and TRBJ1-2, the complete variable domain reads SQTIHQWPATLVQPVGSPLSLECTVEGTSNPNLYWYRQAAGRGLQLLFYSVGIGQISSEVPQNLSASRPQDRQFILSSKKLLLSDSGFYLCAWGRGKDYGYTFGSGTRLTVV.

This chain links TRBV6-1 with TRBJ2-2; 13 nucleotides align to TRBD2. V lost 3 bases, J lost 5 bases, and 6 bases stayed unmatched. Germline CDR1 and CDR2: MNHNS and SASEGT. The CDR3 is 17 amino acids. CDR3 protein: CASSDRRTSGSTGELFF. The CDR3 DNA follows: TGTGCCAGCAGTGACCGACGGACTAGCGGGAGTACCGGGGAGCTGTTTTTT.

The rearrangement links TRBV27 to TRBJ1-2; D not certain. The ends were cut back, 9 bases at V and 0 bases at J, with 11 bases in the middle. CDR1 and CDR2 (germline): MNHEY, SMNVEV (reference sequence). This CDR3 spans 13 amino acids. The DNA of the CDR3 is TGTGCCAGTCACGCCGGGGCTAACTATGGCTACACCTTC. It is translated as CASHAGANYGYTF.

The genes are TRBV9 and TRBJ2-7; 9 bases line up with TRBD2. The CDR3 consists of 15 residues. J was trimmed by 0 bases and V by 4 bases; bases with no gene match: 5. Germline loops: CDR1 SGDLS, CDR2 YYNGEE. The CDR3 is CASSQSGGSSYEQYF. CDR3 coding DNA: TGTGCCAGCAGCCAGAGCGGGGGGAGCTCCTACGAGCAGTACTTC.

The chain's CDR3 is CASNDLGVRGMNTEAFF. In DNA form, the CDR3 reads TGTGCCAGTAACGATCTCGGGGTCCGGGGAATGAACACTGAAGCTTTCTTT. The rearrangement uses TRBV19 and TRBJ1-1; D remains ambiguous. This CDR3 contains 17 residues. The germline V and J ends were trimmed by 7 bases and 0 bases, with 21 bases remaining between them. Germline V gene sequence: CDR1 LNHDA, CDR2 SQIVND (reference sequence).

The chain is built from TRBV19 and TRBJ1-2; 7 bases are shared with TRBD1. The trim removed 5 bases at V and 6 bases at J, leaving 3 bases unmatched. The CDR3 has 12 residues. CDR1 LNHDA and CDR2 SQIVND come from the germline V gene (reference sequence). This CDR3 reads CASSQGQNGYTF. The CDR3 region has the DNA TGTGCCAGTAGTCAGGGACAGAATGGCTACACCTTC.

This chain links TRBV19 with TRBJ2-1; a weak D match, TRBD1 (5 bases). The V gene's germline CDR1 is LNHDA and CDR2 SQIVND (reference sequence). This CDR3 comprises 15 residues. Trimming shortened V by 0 bases and J by 3 bases, and 9 bases separated the two germline ends. The DNA for the CDR3 is TGTGCCAGTAGTATAGACAGGACAATCTACAATGAGCAGTTCTTC. Translating gives CASSIDRTIYNEQFF.

This rearrangement joins TRBV2 to TRBJ1-2; D gene ambiguous. CDR1 and CDR2 (germline): SNHLY, FYNNEI. V dropped 6 bases and J dropped 0 bases, with 11 bases sitting between them. The CDR3 has 14 residues. The CDR3 coding sequence is TGTGCCAGCAGCGAGGAGCTGCCTAACTATGGCTACACCTTC. Translated: CASSEELPNYGYTF.

There are a few counts of this clone. The chain links TRBV28 to TRBJ1-2; TRBD1 aligns across 8 bases. The CDR3 contains 14 residues. V trimming: 6 bases; J trimming: 2 bases; junction bases outside the gene matches: 5. Germline assignment: CDR1 MDHEN and CDR2 SYDVKM. The CDR3 loop reads CASSQGDRNYGYTF. In DNA form, the CDR3 reads TGTGCCAGCAGCCAAGGGGACAGGAACTATGGCTACACCTTC.

The chain couples TRBV7-8 to TRBJ2-7; 7 bases agree with TRBD2. V shed 6 bases and J 7 bases; nucleotides not matched to a gene: 21. From germline, CDR1 is SGHVS and CDR2 FQNEAQ. The CDR3 has 17 residues. For the CDR3, the DNA is TGTGCCAGCAGTCCGCCTCTTAGACTAGCCTCAGTGGGGGAGCAGTACTTC. Its translation: CASSPPLRLASVGEQYF. Looking up the rest from reference TRBV7-8 and TRBJ2-7 gives the full variable domain: GAGVSQSPRYKVAKRGQDVALRCDPISGHVSLFWYQQALGQGPEFLTYFQNEAQLDKSGLPSDRFFAERPEGSVSTLKIQRTQQEDSAVYLCASSPPLRLASVGEQYFGPGTRLTVT.

The V and J genes are TRBV30 and TRBJ1-4; perhaps TRBD1 as D (6 bases). Germline V gives CDR1 GTSNPN, CDR2 SVGIG (reference sequence). The CDR3 has 14 amino acids. Trimming shortened V by 1 base and J by 6 bases, and 12 bases separated the two germline ends. The CDR3: CAWSGGRGYEKLFF. The CDR3 DNA is TGTGCCTGGAGTGGAGGCAGGGGCTATGAAAAACTGTTTTTT.

The rearrangement links TRBV10-3 to TRBJ2-6; weak D call: TRBD1 (6 bases). The CDR3 length is 16 residues. V was shortened by 0 bases and J by 0 bases, with 6 bases between the two germline ends. From germline, CDR1 is ENHRY and CDR2 SYGVKD. The CDR3 DNA reads TGTGCCATCAGTGAGTCAGGGGGCTCTGGGGCCAACGTCCTGACTTTC. The encoded protein is CAISESGGSGANVLTF.

This chain joins TRBV28 and TRBJ1-2, with TRBD1 identical over 7 bases. Trimming cost V 5 bases and J 8 bases; bases outside gene matches: 14. Germline V lookup: CDR1 MDHEN, CDR2 SYDVKM. This CDR3 comprises 15 residues. The CDR3 sequence: CASSPSQDRAGGYTF. The CDR3 coding sequence is TGTGCCAGCAGTCCCTCTCAAGACAGGGCCGGGGGCTACACCTTC.

The V and J genes are TRBV27 and TRBJ2-7; D is possibly TRBD2 (6 bases). CDR1 and CDR2 (germline): MNHEY, SMNVEV (reference sequence). Trimming removed 11 bases from V and 0 bases from J, with 23 bases in between. CDR3 length: 16 amino acids. The CDR3 region is CAPKDGSREGSYEQYF. CDR3 nucleotides: TGTGCCCCAAAGGACGGGAGTAGGGAAGGCTCCTACGAGCAGTACTTC.

The chain has TRBV7-2 and TRBJ2-7, with 8 positions matching TRBD1. The CDR3 has 14 residues. After removal of 5 bases from V and 3 bases from J, the junction contained 6 bases not matched to a gene. Germline V gene lookup returns CDR1 SGHTA and CDR2 FQGNSA. The CDR3 DNA reads TGTGCCAGCAGCATGGCGGGACAGGTCTACGAGCAGTACTTC. It translates to CASSMAGQVYEQYF.

The rearrangement links TRBV5-6 to TRBJ2-2; TRBD2 is a possible D gene (5 bases). V was clipped by 4 bases and J by 1 base, with 11 bases between them. The CDR3 extends over 15 amino acids. CDR1 and CDR2 (germline): SGHDT, YYEEEE. The CDR3: CASSPNGMNTGELFF. The CDR3 nucleotides read TGTGCCAGCAGCCCCAACGGGATGAACACCGGGGAGCTGTTTTTT.

The chain employs TRBV4-3 and TRBJ2-1; possibly TRBD2 for D (7 bases). V lost 0 bases and J lost 3, with 15 bases in between. Germline V gene sequence: CDR1 LGHNA, CDR2 YSLEER. The CDR3 runs to 17 residues. This chain's CDR3 is CASSQDSGGEHYNEQFF. CDR3 bases: TGCGCCAGCAGCCAAGATTCGGGGGGCGAACACTACAATGAGCAGTTCTTC.

Written as DNA, the CDR3 is TGTGCCAGCAGTTACCACGGGACAGGGTGGAATTCACCCCTCCACTTT. Residues: CASSYHGTGWNSPLHF. V is TRBV6-5 and J is TRBJ1-6, with 9 bases aligning to TRBD1. The CDR3 runs 16 residues. J was trimmed by 7 bases and V by 2 bases; bases with no gene match: 6. Germline CDR1 MNHEY, CDR2 SVGAGI.

The chain employs TRBV11-3 and TRBJ2-5; 10 bases agree with TRBD2. Germline trimming cut 4 bases from V and 4 bases from J; bases unmatched to any gene: 18. Germline lookup yields CDR1 SGHNT and CDR2 YENEEA. This CDR3 contains 19 residues. The CDR3 loop reads CASSSPRLSLAGERETQYF. CDR3 in DNA: TGTGCCAGCAGCTCCCCCAGGTTGTCGCTAGCGGGAGAGCGAGAGACCCAGTACTTC.